This TCR beta chain was sequenced for a study of blood T cell repertoires in COVID-19 (dated by TCRdb to 2020 to 2021). Regarding the research as a whole: Samples from collaborators originated in the United States, Italy and Spain and spanned both the acute and convalescent phases of COVID-19. Where available, HLA class I and class II types were obtained from metadata supplied by the sample provider rather than from assay-based typing. The repertoires were released in a freely available public database meant as a resource for research on the immune response to SARS-CoV-2. Samples were obtained from the ongoing ImmuneRACE study (first 160 participants) and from some 1,200 subjects provided by 6 global collaborators. The prospective study material was composed of cDNA or gDNA derived from T cells, B-cell-depleted T cells, or PBMCs. Deeply sampled blood TCRbeta repertoires from subjects exposed to, actively infected with, or recovered from COVID-19 were included in the dataset. A de-identified subject ID, COVID-19 status, age in years and sex were almost always included in the sample metadata. Study-wide conclusions, independent of this receptor: Clinical and demographic metadata were provided uncurated, with the amount varying by source and participant.

The collaborating institutions used their own protocols to collect whole blood in K2EDTA tubes. For TCRbeta analysis, collaborators shipped samples in one of three forms: frozen whole blood, isolated PBMCs, or DNA extracted from either of those sample types. TCRbeta CDR3 regions were amplified from genomic DNA using the immunoSEQ Assay, a bias-controlled multiplex PCR. The paper's data handling went like this. The number of nucleated cells in each sample was estimated by amplification of reference gene primers within the assay. To quantify the absolute abundance of each unique TCRbeta CDR3 rearrangement, sequence reads were collapsed and filtered. Productive Simpson clonality was computed per sample as the square root of Simpson's diversity index over productive rearrangements. This is the immuneACCESS table as TCRdb keeps it, with only in-frame sequences that have V and J called. A part of the clones is gone; compared with another copy, unresolved V genes explain less than half, and the rest is unexplained. The DNA gave D and trimming, while V, J and clone size come from that table. This sample holds roughly 150,000 clones; 82% were observed only once. The ten largest clones represent about 4.3% of the sample.

Unmatched junction bases come to 16, with V trimmed by 6 bases and J by 3 bases. Inclusive of the bounding cysteine and phenylalanine, the CDR3 is 18 residues long. The CDR3 DNA has 54 bases and is translated from base 1. The germline V gene encodes CDR1 MDHEN and CDR2 SYDVKM. Concerning this clone itself: It lacks a known antigen. No much larger clonotype is one base removed from it; base qualities were not supplied.

Here the chain combines TRBV28 and TRBJ1-5, with 8 central nucleotides matching TRBD1. The sequence came from a woman at least 80 years old with acute or convalescent COVID-19. Sequencing used peripheral blood. The DNA sequence is TGTGCCAGCAGCTCCCTCCGGACAGGGACCCTAGTCAATCAGCCCCAGCATTTT. It translates to CASSSLRTGTLVNQPQHF.